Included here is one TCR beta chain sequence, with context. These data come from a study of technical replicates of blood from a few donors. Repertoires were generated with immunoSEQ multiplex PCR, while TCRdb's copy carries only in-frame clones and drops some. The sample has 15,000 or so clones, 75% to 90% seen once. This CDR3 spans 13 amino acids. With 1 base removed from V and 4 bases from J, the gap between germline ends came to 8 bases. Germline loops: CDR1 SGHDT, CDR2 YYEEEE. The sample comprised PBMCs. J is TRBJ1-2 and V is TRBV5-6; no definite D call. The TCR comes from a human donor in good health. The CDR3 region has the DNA TGTGCCAGCAGCTTGCCTCCGTCCTATGGCTACACCTTC. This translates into CASSLPPSYGYTF.